The entry that follows covers one TCR beta chain sequence. Its matching antigen is unknown. These data originate in a study of beta chain features in type 1 diabetes. Study conclusions and caveats: PCR might preferentially amplify shorter templates, equally in patients and controls. Patients with Type 1 diabetes showed moderately but significantly shorter TCRB CDR3s in all four CD4+ subsets. There were fewer insertions and more deletions at the VDJ junctions of type 1 diabetes patients.

Each sorted fraction was over 95% pure. Investigators reverse transcribed all isolated RNA, so they sequenced expressed TCRB transcripts. Around 3.5 million reads on average were seen across naive, central memory and regulatory T cell samples. Using immunoSEQ multiplex PCR, the repertoire was profiled, and TCRdb retains in-frame clones only, with some absent. Among hundreds of thousands of clones listed, roughly an eighth were seen once. The CDR3 length is 20 residues. V lost 0 bases to trimming and J lost 2 bases; unmatched junction nucleotides: 14. Germline V lookup: CDR1 MGHRA, CDR2 YSYEKL. Source material: naive CD4+ T cells from blood. The gene calls are TRBV4-1 and TRBJ2-2, with 8 bases lining up with TRBD2. This TCR derives from a man aged 18 to 29 with type 1 diabetes. CDR3 sequence reads: CASSQDGGSWSGGNTGELFF. The CDR3 nucleotides read TGCGCCAGCAGCCAAGATGGAGGGTCGTGGAGCGGGGGTAACACCGGGGAGCTGTTTTTT.